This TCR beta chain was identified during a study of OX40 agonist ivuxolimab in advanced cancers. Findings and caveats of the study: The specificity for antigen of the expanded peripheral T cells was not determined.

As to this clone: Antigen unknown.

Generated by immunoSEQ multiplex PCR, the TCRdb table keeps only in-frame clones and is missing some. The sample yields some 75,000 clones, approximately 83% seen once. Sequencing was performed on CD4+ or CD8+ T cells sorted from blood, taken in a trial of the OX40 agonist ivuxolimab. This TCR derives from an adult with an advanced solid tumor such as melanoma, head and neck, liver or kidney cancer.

CDR3 coding DNA: TGTGCCAGCAGTAAAACAGGGGCCAGCAATCAGCCCCAGCATTTT. This codes for CASSKTGASNQPQHF. The chain uses TRBV2 and TRBJ1-5, with 7 positions matching TRBD1. Germline V gene data show CDR1 as SNHLY and CDR2 as FYNNEI. After removal of 5 bases from V and 1 base from J, the junction contained 5 bases not matched to a gene. The CDR3 spans 15 residues.